This T cell receptor beta chain was sequenced during a study of CD8 T cells in ankylosing spondylitis. Germline assignment: CDR1 SGDLS and CDR2 YYNGEE. The CDR3 is 15 residues long. V lost 1 base and J 5 bases, leaving 10 bases between the germline ends. Study-wide results and limits: From matched ankylosing spondylitis synovial fluid, disease-linked clones were reportedly recovered at significantly enriched levels. Within peripheral blood, clones linked to disease were CD8+ and relatively rare. It appeared that ankylosing spondylitis blood was characterized by a TCR beta motif of several highly homologous variants.

On this clonotype itself: As yet, its antigen is unknown.

TCRdb re-called the 5' RACE reads through MiXCR, storing one row per CDR3 protein. This table has fewer than 500,000 distinct CDR3 sequences, around 24% appearing once. The V gene is TRBV9, the J gene TRBJ1-6; no clear D gene. Sequenced sample: blood, either unsorted or a sorted T cell fraction (not recorded which). This receptor was taken from a male donor with ankylosing spondylitis. For the CDR3, the DNA is TGTGCCAGCAGCGTATATATGGGGAATAATTCACCCCTCCACTTT. It translates to CASSVYMGNNSPLHF.